These 22 T cell receptor beta chains were sequenced from one sample in a study of T cells in Graves' hyperthyroidism and ophthalmopathy (dated by TCRdb to about 2019). Library construction relied on multiplex PCR. The run used an Illumina HiSeq 2000. Amplification of TCR beta CDR3 regions was carried out from RNA transcripts. A first-round RT-PCR of the TCR CDR3 used the HTBI primer set with the Qiagen OneStep RT-PCR kit. Using fastp trimming at Q25 and MiXCR clonotype assembly, TCRdb reanalyzed the public sequencing data and kept in-frame beta chains. Each entry merges the rows of one CDR3 protein and shows their most common DNA and genes. The sample includes roughly 580,000 distinct CDR3 sequences, with over 11% observed a single time. The biggest ten clones account for around 5.4% of the sample. The sample was blood. These receptors were taken from a woman aged 25 to 39 with Graves' hyperthyroidism that later progressed to Graves' ophthalmopathy.

This clonotype was counted ten times or more. The V gene is TRBV28, the J gene TRBJ2-7, with 8 positions matching TRBD1. V was clipped by 3 bases and J by 1 base; unmatched bases: 8. Germline CDR1 reads MDHEN; CDR2 reads SYDVKM. CDR3 size: 16 residues. CDR3 bases: TGTGCCAGCAGTTTTGGCAGGGGGCTGATTTCCTACGAGCAGTACTTC. Encoded protein: CASSFGRGLISYEQYF.

V and J are TRBV19 and TRBJ1-1, with unresolved D. The CDR3 sequence is 17 residues long. The V and J ends lost 2 bases and 0 bases respectively, with 16 bases between them. Germline CDR1 LNHDA, CDR2 SQIVND (reference sequence). Written as DNA, the CDR3 is TGTGCCAGTAGTATAAGGCCGGGTCAGAGAATGAACACTGAAGCTTTCTTT. Translation: CASSIRPGQRMNTEAFF.

The gene calls are TRBV9 and TRBJ2-5, with 9 bases fitting TRBD2. The CDR3 loop spans 16 amino acids. Unmatched junction bases numbered 10, after V lost 4 bases and J lost 3 bases. Per the germline V gene, CDR1 is SGDLS and CDR2 is YYNGEE. The CDR3: CASSHEGLATKETQYF. DNA of the CDR3: TGTGCCAGCAGCCACGAAGGACTAGCGACCAAAGAGACCCAGTACTTC.

The V and J genes are TRBV18 and TRBJ2-7; a possible D gene is TRBD2 (6 bases). Trimming left V 6 bases short and J 3 bases short, with 18 bases between. The CDR3 runs 15 residues. CDR1 KGHSH and CDR2 LQKENI come from the germline V gene. The CDR3 here is CASSPPSAGVYEQYF. Written as DNA, the CDR3 is TGTGCCAGCTCCCCCCCTAGCGCCGGAGTCTACGAGCAGTACTTC.

This clonotype was found a few times. This chain joins TRBV20-1 and TRBJ2-2; D is undetermined. Germline V CDR1 and CDR2: DFQATT, SNEGSKA (reference sequence). The V gene lost 6 bases and the J gene lost 2 bases, with 16 bases spanning the gap. This CDR3 has 15 amino acids. As DNA, the CDR3 is TGCAGTGCCCCCGGTTGGCACCCAAACACCGGGGAGCTGTTTTTT. It specifies CSAPGWHPNTGELFF.

This clonotype was seen repeatedly, ten times or more. The chain recombines TRBV7-8 with TRBJ2-1; 10 nucleotides agree with TRBD2. V shed 0 bases, J shed 9 bases, and the junction held 8 bases outside the gene matches. The CDR3 is made up of 16 amino acids. CDR1 and CDR2 (germline): SGHVS, FQNEAQ. The CDR3 DNA sequence: TGTGCCAGCAGCTTAGCTCTAGCGGGAGTAGCGACTGAGCAGTTCTTC. It encodes CASSLALAGVATEQFF.

The chain joins TRBV20-1 to TRBJ2-1; D is uncertain. Trimming pared 3 bases from V and 8 bases from J, leaving 11 bases between. CDR1 and CDR2 from the germline V gene are DFQATT and SNEGSKA (reference sequence). The CDR3 totals 12 residues. CDR3 coding DNA: TGCAGTGCTAGGTGGCAGTTCGATGAGCAGTTCTTC. Its protein is CSARWQFDEQFF.

A single count supports this clonotype. The junction shows a germline mismatch at one end, possibly a read error. V gene TRBV28 combines with J gene TRBJ2-1, with 8 bases lining up with TRBD2. CDR3 length equals 15 residues. The V gene's germline CDR1 is MDHEN and CDR2 SYDVKM. This chain's CDR3 is CASTLAGFSYNEQFF. CDR3 DNA: TGTGCCAGCACTTTAGCGGGGTTCTCCTACAATGAGCAGTTCTTC.

In this sample, this clonotype turned up many times. V usage is TRBV2 and J usage is TRBJ2-1; 14 bases map to TRBD2. Germline-derived CDR1 and CDR2 are SNHLY and FYNNEI. The J segment lost 2 bases and the V segment lost 8 bases, leaving 11 bases of the junction unmatched. The CDR3 is 18 residues long. In nucleotides, the CDR3 is TGTGCCAGCGAACCCGGGACTAGCGGGGGCAGCACCTACAATGAGCAGTTCTTC. This codes for CASEPGTSGGSTYNEQFF.

The table lists this clonotype with many counts. The chain links TRBV18 to TRBJ1-1, with D uncertain. CDR1 KGHSH and CDR2 LQKENI come from the germline V gene. V shed 2 bases and J shed 2 bases, with 9 bases lying between them. This CDR3 has 14 amino acids. The chain's CDR3 is CASSPGQSNTEAFF. DNA for the CDR3: TGTGCCAGCTCACCAGGCCAGAGTAACACTGAAGCTTTCTTT.

This rearrangement joins TRBV30 to TRBJ1-2; no reliable D call. There are 13 residues in the CDR3. Trimming stripped 0 bases from V and 4 bases from J, with 9 bases between. Per germline, CDR1 GTSNPN and CDR2 SVGIG (reference sequence). This CDR3 reads CAWSVLDGYGYTF. The CDR3 DNA sequence: TGTGCCTGGAGTGTATTAGACGGCTATGGCTACACCTTC.

This clonotype was observed many times. The chain combines TRBV2 with TRBJ2-7; TRBD1 matches at 8 bases. Germline lookup yields CDR1 SNHLY and CDR2 FYNNEI. This CDR3 has 14 amino acids. The trim removed 3 bases at V and 5 bases at J, leaving 6 bases unmatched. This chain's CDR3 is CASSDAGGINEQYF. CDR3 nucleotide sequence: TGTGCCAGCAGTGATGCAGGGGGCATCAACGAGCAGTACTTC.

The table lists this clonotype with a count of one. This may be a read error: a much more frequent sequence differs by one nucleotide. The chain has TRBV6-5 and TRBJ2-1, with 13 bases that match TRBD2. CDR1 and CDR2 from the germline V gene are MNHEY and SVGAGI. The CDR3 has 16 residues. The trim removed 5 bases at V and 12 bases at J, leaving 13 bases unmatched. CDR3 DNA sequence: TGTGCCAGCAGTCCCTCGGGGACTAGCGGGATTGAAAGGCAGTTCTTC. Translation: CASSPSGTSGIERQFF.

In its sample, this clonotype was seen many times. The genes are TRBV12-3 or TRBV12-4 and TRBJ1-2; D unclear. The CDR3 loop spans 13 amino acids. Trimming cost V 7 bases and J 8 bases, with 17 bases left between them. The CDR3 protein is CASTSGSTIGYTF. The CDR3 DNA reads TGTGCCAGCACCTCGGGTTCCACTATCGGCTACACCTTC.

The chain carries TRBV7-9 and TRBJ2-7; D may match TRBD1 or TRBD2 (6 bases each). The CDR3 contains 14 residues. Germline CDR1 SEHNR, CDR2 FQNEAQ (reference sequence). V lost 5 bases and J 5 bases, leaving 16 bases between the germline ends. In DNA, the CDR3 is TGTGCCAGCAGCCCCACTCCGGGGGCCCACGAGCAGTACTTC. Amino acids: CASSPTPGAHEQYF.

This clonotype was found a few times. The chain employs TRBV15 and TRBJ1-5; D is unresolved. Trimming left V 8 bases short and J 0 bases short, with 14 bases between. The CDR3 sequence is 15 residues long. Germline V CDR1 and CDR2: LNHNV, YYDKDF (reference sequence). The DNA of the CDR3 is TGTGCCACCTCTGCCGGGCGTTATAGCAATCAGCCCCAGCATTTT. Translated: CATSAGRYSNQPQHF. The full variable domain, rest sourced from reference TRBV15 and TRBJ1-5, is DAMVIQNPRYQVTQFGKPVTLSCSQTLNHNVMYWYQQKSSQAPKLLFHYYDKDFNNEADTPDNFQSRRPNTSFCFLDIRSPGLGDTAMYLCATSAGRYSNQPQHFGDGTRLSIL.

The chain couples TRBV20-1 to TRBJ2-7; 7 nucleotides line up with TRBD1. V lost 3 bases and J lost 2; bases outside the gene matches: 4. This CDR3 is built from 13 residues. The germline gives CDR1 DFQATT, CDR2 SNEGSKA (reference sequence). CDR3 sequence: CSASRQGTYEQYF. The CDR3 DNA follows: TGCAGTGCTAGCCGACAGGGAACCTACGAGCAGTACTTC.

This clonotype was picked up many times. This chain uses TRBV7-9 with TRBJ2-3; 10 nucleotides line up with TRBD1. There are 14 residues in the CDR3. V trimming: 2 bases; J trimming: 5 bases; junction bases outside the gene matches: 1. CDR1 and CDR2 from the germline V gene are SEHNR and FQNEAQ (reference sequence). Written as DNA, the CDR3 is TGTGCCAGCAGCTTACGGGACAGGGGAGATACGCAGTATTTT. Encoded protein: CASSLRDRGDTQYF. Full variable domain (remainder filled in from reference TRBV7-9 and TRBJ2-3): DTGVSQNPRHKITKRGQNVTFRCDPISEHNRLYWYRQTLGQGPEFLTYFQNEAQLEKSRLLSDRFSAERPKGSFSTLEIQRTEQGDSAMYLCASSLRDRGDTQYFGPGTRLTVL.

For this clonotype: This may be a read error: a much more frequent sequence differs by one nucleotide. This chain links TRBV18 with TRBJ1-5, with D unresolved. The CDR3 runs 16 residues. Germline-derived CDR1 and CDR2 are KGHSH and LQKENI. Deletions cut 4 bases from V and 6 bases from J, with 19 bases between. CDR3 amino acids: CASSLMTIVVIQPQHF. CDR3 in DNA: TGTGCCAGCTCACTAATGACGATCGTCGTGATTCAGCCCCAGCATTTT. The full variable domain, completed using reference TRBV18 and TRBJ1-5, is NAGVMQNPRHLVRRRGQEARLRCSPMKGHSHVYWYRQLPEEGLKFMVYLQKENIIDESGMPKERFSAEFPKEGPSILRIQQVVRGDSAAYFCASSLMTIVVIQPQHFGDGTRLSIL.

This clonotype was counted at least ten times. The rearrangement uses TRBV11-2 and TRBJ2-7; no reliable D call. Germline values: CDR1 SGHAT, CDR2 FQNNGV. The germline V and J ends were trimmed by 0 bases and 3 bases, with 9 bases remaining between them. The CDR3 runs 14 residues. CDR3 amino acids: CASSLDRLNYEQYF. In nucleotides, the CDR3 is TGTGCCAGCAGCTTAGACCGACTTAACTACGAGCAGTACTTC.

This clonotype has a count of ten or more. In nucleotides, the CDR3 is TGTGCCAGCAGTTCCCCCCCCACCAACTACAATGAGCAGTTCTTC. Translated, it gives CASSSPPTNYNEQFF. J is TRBJ2-1 and V is TRBV6-2 or TRBV6-3, with no clear D. The CDR3 runs 15 residues. Trimming stripped 4 bases from V and 3 bases from J, with 13 bases between. The germline CDR1 and CDR2 sequences are MNHEY and SVGEGT.

The chain carries TRBV11-2 and TRBJ2-2, with 12 bases identical to TRBD1. J lost 7 bases, V lost 5 bases, and 8 bases had no gene match. The CDR3 runs to 16 residues. From germline, CDR1 is SGHAT and CDR2 FQNNGV. CDR3 DNA sequence: TGTGCCAGCAGCGTCGGGACAGGGGGCGCGATCGGGGAGCTGTTTTTT. Its translation is CASSVGTGGAIGELFF.